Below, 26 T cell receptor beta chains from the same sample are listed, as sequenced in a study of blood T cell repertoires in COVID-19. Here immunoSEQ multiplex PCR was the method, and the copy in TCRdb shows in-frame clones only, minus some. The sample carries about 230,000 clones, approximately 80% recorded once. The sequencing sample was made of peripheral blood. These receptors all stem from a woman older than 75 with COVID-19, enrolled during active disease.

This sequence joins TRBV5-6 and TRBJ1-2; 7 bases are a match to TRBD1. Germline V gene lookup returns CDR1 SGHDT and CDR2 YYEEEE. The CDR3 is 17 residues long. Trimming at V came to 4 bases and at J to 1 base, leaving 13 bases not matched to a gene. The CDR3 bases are TGTGCCAGCAGCCGGGCGCTTACAGGGGAGTATAACTATGGCTACACCTTC. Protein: CASSRALTGEYNYGYTF.

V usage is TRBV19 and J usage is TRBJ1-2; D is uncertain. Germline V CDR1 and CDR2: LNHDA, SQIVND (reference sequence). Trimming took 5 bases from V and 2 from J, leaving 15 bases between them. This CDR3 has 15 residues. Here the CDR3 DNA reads TGTGCCAGTAGTGCCCTGGCGGGAGGGAACTATGGCTACACCTTC. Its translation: CASSALAGGNYGYTF.

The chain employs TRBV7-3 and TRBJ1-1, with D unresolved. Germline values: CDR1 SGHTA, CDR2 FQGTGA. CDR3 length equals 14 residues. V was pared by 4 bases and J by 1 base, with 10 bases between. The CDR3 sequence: CASSSGRANTEAFF. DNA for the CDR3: TGTGCCAGCAGCTCCGGGAGGGCGAACACTGAAGCTTTCTTT. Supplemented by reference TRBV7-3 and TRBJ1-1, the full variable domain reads GAGVSQTPSNKVTEKGKYVELRCDPISGHTALYWYRQSLGQGPEFLIYFQGTGAADDSGLPNDRFFAVRPEGSVSTLKIQRTERGDSAVYLCASSSGRANTEAFFGQGTRLTVV.

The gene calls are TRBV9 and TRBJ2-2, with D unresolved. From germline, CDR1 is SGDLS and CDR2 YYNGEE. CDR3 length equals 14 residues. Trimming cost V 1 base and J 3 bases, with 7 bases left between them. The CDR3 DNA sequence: TGTGCCAGCAGCGTATTGCCGGACACCGGGGAGCTGTTTTTT. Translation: CASSVLPDTGELFF.

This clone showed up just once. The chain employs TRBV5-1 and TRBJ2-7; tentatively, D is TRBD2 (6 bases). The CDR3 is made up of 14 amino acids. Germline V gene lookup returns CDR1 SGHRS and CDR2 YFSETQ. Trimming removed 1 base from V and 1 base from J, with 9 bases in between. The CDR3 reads CASSLTTRSYEQYF. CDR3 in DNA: TGCGCCAGCAGCTTGACGACTAGATCCTACGAGCAGTACTTC.

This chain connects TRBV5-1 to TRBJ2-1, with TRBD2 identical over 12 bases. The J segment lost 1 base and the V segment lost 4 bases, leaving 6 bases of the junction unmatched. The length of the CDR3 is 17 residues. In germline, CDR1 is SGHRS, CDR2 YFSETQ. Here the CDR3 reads CASSLGGLAGSYNEQFF. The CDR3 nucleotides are TGCGCCAGCAGCCTAGGCGGACTAGCGGGATCCTACAATGAGCAGTTCTTC.

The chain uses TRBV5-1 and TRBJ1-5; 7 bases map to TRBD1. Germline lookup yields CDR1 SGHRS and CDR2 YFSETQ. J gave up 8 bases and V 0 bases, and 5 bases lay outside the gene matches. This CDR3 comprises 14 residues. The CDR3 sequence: CASSLGGGREPQHF. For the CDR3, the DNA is TGCGCCAGCAGCTTGGGAGGGGGCAGAGAGCCCCAGCATTTT.

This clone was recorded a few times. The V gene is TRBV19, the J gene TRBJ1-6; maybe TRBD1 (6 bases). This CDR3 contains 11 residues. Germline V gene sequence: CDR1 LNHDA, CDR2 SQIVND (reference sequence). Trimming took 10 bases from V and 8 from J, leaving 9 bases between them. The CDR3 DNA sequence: TGTGCCACCCCAGGGGATTCACCCCTCCACTTT. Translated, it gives CATPGDSPLHF.

CDR3: CASSSQGIGNTIYF. The CDR3 DNA follows: TGTGCCAGCAGCTCTCAGGGTATTGGAAACACCATATATTTT. The V call is TRBV6-5, the J call TRBJ1-3; a possible D gene is TRBD1 (5 bases). Per germline, CDR1 MNHEY and CDR2 SVGAGI. The CDR3 runs 14 residues. The ends were cut back, 6 bases at V and 3 bases at J, with 12 bases in the middle.

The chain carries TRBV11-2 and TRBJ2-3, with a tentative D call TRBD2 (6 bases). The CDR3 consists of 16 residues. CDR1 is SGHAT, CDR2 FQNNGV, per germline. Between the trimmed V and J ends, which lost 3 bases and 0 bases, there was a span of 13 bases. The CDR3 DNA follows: TGTGCCAGCAGCTTGGGACTTTCTTATAGCACAGATACGCAGTATTTT. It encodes CASSLGLSYSTDTQYF. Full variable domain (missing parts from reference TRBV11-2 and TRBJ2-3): EAGVAQSPRYKIIEKRQSVAFWCNPISGHATLYWYQQILGQGPKLLIQFQNNGVVDDSQLPKDRFSAERLKGVDSTLKIQPAKLEDSAVYLCASSLGLSYSTDTQYFGPGTRLTVL.

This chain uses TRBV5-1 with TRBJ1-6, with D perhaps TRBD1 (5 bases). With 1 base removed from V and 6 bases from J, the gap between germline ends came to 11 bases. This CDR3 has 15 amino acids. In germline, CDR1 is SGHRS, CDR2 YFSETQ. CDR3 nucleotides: TGCGCCAGCAGCTTGTCTGGGGCGAGTAATTCACCCCTCCACTTT. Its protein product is CASSLSGASNSPLHF.

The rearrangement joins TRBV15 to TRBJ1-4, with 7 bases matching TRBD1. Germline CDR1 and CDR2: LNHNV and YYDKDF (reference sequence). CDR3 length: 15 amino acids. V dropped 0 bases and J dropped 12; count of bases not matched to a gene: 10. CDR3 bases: TGTGCCACCAGCAGAGATCGAAAGGACAGGCGGCAACTGTTTTTT. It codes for CATSRDRKDRRQLFF. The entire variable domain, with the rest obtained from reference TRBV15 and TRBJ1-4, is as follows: DAMVIQNPRYQVTQFGKPVTLSCSQTLNHNVMYWYQQKSSQAPKLLFHYYDKDFNNEADTPDNFQSRRPNTSFCFLDIRSPGLGDTAMYLCATSRDRKDRRQLFFGSGTQLSVL.

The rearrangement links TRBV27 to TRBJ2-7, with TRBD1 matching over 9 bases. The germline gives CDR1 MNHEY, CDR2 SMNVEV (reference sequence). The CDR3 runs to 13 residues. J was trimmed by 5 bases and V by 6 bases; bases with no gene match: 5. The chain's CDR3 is CASRPTGGNEQYF. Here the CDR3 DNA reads TGTGCCAGCAGACCTACAGGGGGCAACGAGCAGTACTTC.

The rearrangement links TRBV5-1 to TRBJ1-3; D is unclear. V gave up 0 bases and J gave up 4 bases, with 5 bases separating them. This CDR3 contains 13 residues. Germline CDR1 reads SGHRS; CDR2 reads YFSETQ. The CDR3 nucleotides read TGCGCCAGCAGCTTGGTCGGGGGAAACACCATATATTTT. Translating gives CASSLVGGNTIYF.

The CDR3, as DNA: TGTGCCAGCAGTTACGCCAGGGGCCAAACCTACGAGCAGTACTTC. Amino acid sequence: CASSYARGQTYEQYF. The genes are TRBV6-5 and TRBJ2-7, with a possible D match to TRBD1 (6 bases). Per germline, CDR1 MNHEY and CDR2 SVGAGI. V was cut by 2 bases and J by 2 bases, with 13 bases left in between. The CDR3 sequence is 15 residues long.

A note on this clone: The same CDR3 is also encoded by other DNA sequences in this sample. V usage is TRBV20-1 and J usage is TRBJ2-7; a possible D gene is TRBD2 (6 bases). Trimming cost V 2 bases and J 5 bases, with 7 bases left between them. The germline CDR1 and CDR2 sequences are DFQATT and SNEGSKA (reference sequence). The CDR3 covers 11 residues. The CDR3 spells CSARRGNEQYF. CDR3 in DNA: TGCAGTGCTAGACGGGGGAACGAGCAGTACTTC.

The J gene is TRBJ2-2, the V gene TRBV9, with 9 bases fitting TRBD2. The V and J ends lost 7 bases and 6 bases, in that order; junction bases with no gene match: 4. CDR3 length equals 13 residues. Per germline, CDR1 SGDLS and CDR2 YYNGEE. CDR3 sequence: CASGSSGAGELFF. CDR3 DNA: TGTGCCAGCGGTTCTAGCGGGGCCGGGGAGCTGTTTTTT.

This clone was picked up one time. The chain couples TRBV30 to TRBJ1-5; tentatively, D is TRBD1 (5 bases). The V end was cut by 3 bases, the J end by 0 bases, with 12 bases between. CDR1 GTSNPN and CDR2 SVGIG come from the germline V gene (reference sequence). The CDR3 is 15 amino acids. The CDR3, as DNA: TGTGCCTGGAGCCAACAGGTTTATAGCAATCAGCCCCAGCATTTT. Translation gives CAWSQQVYSNQPQHF.

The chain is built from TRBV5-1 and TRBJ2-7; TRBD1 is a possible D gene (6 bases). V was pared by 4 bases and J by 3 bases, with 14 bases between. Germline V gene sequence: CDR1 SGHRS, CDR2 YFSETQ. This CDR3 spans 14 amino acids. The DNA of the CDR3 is TGCGCCAGCAGCCCGAGGGACACCCACTACGAGCAGTACTTC. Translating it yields CASSPRDTHYEQYF.

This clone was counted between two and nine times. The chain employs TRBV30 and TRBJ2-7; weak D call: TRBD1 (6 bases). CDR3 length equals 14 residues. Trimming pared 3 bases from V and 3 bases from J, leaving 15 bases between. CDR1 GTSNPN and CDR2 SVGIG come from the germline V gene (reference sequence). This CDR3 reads CAWSHGTLIYEQYF. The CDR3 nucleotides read TGTGCCTGGAGCCACGGGACATTAATCTACGAGCAGTACTTC.

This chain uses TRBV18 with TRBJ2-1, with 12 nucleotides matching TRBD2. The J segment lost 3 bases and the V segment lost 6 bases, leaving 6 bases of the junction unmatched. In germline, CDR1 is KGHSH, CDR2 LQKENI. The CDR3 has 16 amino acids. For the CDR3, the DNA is TGTGCCAGCTCCCAACGGACTAGCGGGGTCTACAATGAGCAGTTCTTC. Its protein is CASSQRTSGVYNEQFF.

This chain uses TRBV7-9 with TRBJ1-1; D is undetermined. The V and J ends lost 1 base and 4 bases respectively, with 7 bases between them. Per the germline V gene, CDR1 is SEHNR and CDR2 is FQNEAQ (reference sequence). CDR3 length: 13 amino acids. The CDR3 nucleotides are TGTGCCAGCAGCTTAGGCGGGGTCACTGAAGCTTTCTTT. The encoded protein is CASSLGGVTEAFF.

CDR3: CASRPRVSMNTEAFF. The CDR3 coding sequence is TGTGCCAGCAGGCCCAGGGTCTCCATGAACACTGAAGCTTTCTTT. The gene calls are TRBV13 and TRBJ1-1; the D gene is possibly TRBD1 (5 bases). Germline V CDR1 and CDR2: PRHDT, FYEKMQ (reference sequence). The CDR3 totals 15 residues. The V end lost 6 bases, the J end lost 0 bases, and 14 bases lay between the germline ends.

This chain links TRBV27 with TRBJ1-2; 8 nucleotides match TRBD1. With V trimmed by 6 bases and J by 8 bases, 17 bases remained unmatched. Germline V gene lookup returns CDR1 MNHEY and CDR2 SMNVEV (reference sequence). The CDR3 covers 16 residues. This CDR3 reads CASSPRTSGGGDGYTF. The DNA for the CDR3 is TGTGCCAGCAGCCCACGCACATCAGGGGGCGGAGACGGCTACACCTTC.

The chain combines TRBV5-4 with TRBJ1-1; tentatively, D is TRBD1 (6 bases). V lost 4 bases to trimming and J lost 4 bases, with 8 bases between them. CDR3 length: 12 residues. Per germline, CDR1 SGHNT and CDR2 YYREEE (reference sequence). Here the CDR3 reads CASSPDSTEAFF. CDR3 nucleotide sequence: TGTGCCAGCAGCCCGGACAGCACTGAAGCTTTCTTT.

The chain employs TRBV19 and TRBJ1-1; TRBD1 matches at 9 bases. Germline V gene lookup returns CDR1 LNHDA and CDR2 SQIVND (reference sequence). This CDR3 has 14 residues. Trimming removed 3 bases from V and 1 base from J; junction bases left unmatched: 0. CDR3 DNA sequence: TGTGCCAGTAGTATGGGACAGGGGAACACTGAAGCTTTCTTT. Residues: CASSMGQGNTEAFF.